Shown below are 21 T cell receptor beta chains from a single sample sequenced in a study of shared clonotypes between healthy human individuals. Naive CD8 cells lacked CD45RO, underwent positive selection for CCR7 and left out terminally differentiated effector memory CD45RA+ cells. Only in-frame clones appear in the TCRdb table, and some are missing; sequencing was by immunoSEQ multiplex PCR. The sample yields some 2,000,000 clones, approximately 94% seen once. The sample taken for sequencing was naive CD8+ T cells sorted from blood. Receptors originate from a man aged 18 to 29 in good health.

The chain is built from TRBV7-2 and TRBJ2-3; 14 bases match TRBD2. The CDR3 covers 18 residues. J gave up 6 bases and V 5 bases, and 13 bases lay outside the gene matches. Looked up from germline, CDR1 is SGHTA and CDR2 is FQGNSA. Here the CDR3 reads CASSGGTSGSGVTDTQYF. The CDR3 coding sequence is TGTGCCAGCAGCGGGGGGACTAGCGGGAGTGGGGTGACGGATACGCAGTATTTT.

The V call is TRBV5-4, the J call TRBJ2-3; 10 positions agree with TRBD2. The CDR3 loop spans 19 amino acids. The V gene end was trimmed by 0 bases and the J gene end by 4 bases; junction bases not matched to a gene: 14. Germline CDR1 and CDR2: SGHNT and YYREEE (reference sequence). The CDR3 nucleotides are TGTGCCAGCAGCTTGGTCGCCAGCGGGGGGGGTTTTGGGTCAGATACGCAGTATTTT. It is translated as CASSLVASGGGFGSDTQYF.

The rearrangement links TRBV7-6 to TRBJ2-7; tentatively, D is TRBD2 (6 bases). Trimming pared 1 base from V and 6 bases from J, leaving 10 bases between. Germline assignment: CDR1 SGHVS and CDR2 FNYEAQ. This CDR3 has 13 residues. CDR3 coding DNA: TGTGCCAGCAGCTTAGGGGGAGGCCTCGAGCAGTACTTC. Its translation: CASSLGGGLEQYF. The full variable domain, rest sourced from reference TRBV7-6 and TRBJ2-7, is GAGVSQSPRYKVTKRGQDVALRCDPISGHVSLYWYRQALGQGPEFLTYFNYEAQQDKSGLPNDRFSAERPEGSISTLTIQRTEQRDSAMYRCASSLGGGLEQYFGPGTRLTVT.

The chain combines TRBV11-1 with TRBJ2-7; D might be TRBD1 (5 bases). The germline V gene encodes CDR1 SGHAT and CDR2 FQDESV (reference sequence). This CDR3 is built from 14 residues. The germline V and J ends were trimmed by 4 bases and 3 bases, with 13 bases remaining between them. Written as DNA, the CDR3 is TGTGCCAGCAGCTCAACAGGTTCTTACTACGAGCAGTACTTC. It specifies CASSSTGSYYEQYF.

The rearrangement links TRBV7-9 to TRBJ1-1; no clear D. The germline V and J ends were trimmed by 5 bases and 2 bases, with 15 bases remaining between them. There are 15 residues in the CDR3. Germline CDR1 and CDR2: SEHNR and FQNEAQ (reference sequence). The CDR3 DNA reads as TGTGCCAGCAGCCACTCTGGCAGGCTAAACACTGAAGCTTTCTTT. This gives the protein CASSHSGRLNTEAFF.

The chain uses TRBV28 and TRBJ1-5, with D possibly matching TRBD1 (6 bases). The CDR3 has 15 amino acids. V was cut by 3 bases and J by 1 base, with 10 bases left in between. Germline CDR1 MDHEN, CDR2 SYDVKM. The CDR3 DNA follows: TGTGCCAGCAGTTTTCAGGGGCAAAGCAATCAGCCCCAGCATTTT. Its protein product is CASSFQGQSNQPQHF.

The CDR3 sequence is CAISGDSSTDTQYF. The CDR3 DNA is TGTGCCATCAGTGGGGACAGTTCCACAGATACGCAGTATTTT. The gene calls are TRBV10-3 and TRBJ2-3, with TRBD1 identical over 7 bases. The CDR3 sequence is 14 residues long. V lost 4 bases and J lost 2; bases outside the gene matches: 3. CDR1 ENHRY and CDR2 SYGVKD come from the germline V gene.

This clone was counted a single time. The V gene is TRBV7-6, the J gene TRBJ1-4, with D perhaps TRBD1 (6 bases). V was cut by 5 bases and J by 5 bases, with 15 bases left in between. This CDR3 has 15 residues. Germline values: CDR1 SGHVS, CDR2 FNYEAQ. CDR3 in amino acids: CASSLGGGVNEKLFF. The CDR3 DNA reads as TGTGCCAGCAGCCTTGGGGGGGGCGTGAATGAAAAACTGTTTTTT. The entire variable domain, with the rest obtained from reference TRBV7-6 and TRBJ1-4, is as follows: GAGVSQSPRYKVTKRGQDVALRCDPISGHVSLYWYRQALGQGPEFLTYFNYEAQQDKSGLPNDRFSAERPEGSISTLTIQRTEQRDSAMYRCASSLGGGVNEKLFFGSGTQLSVL.

The V and J genes are TRBV7-8 and TRBJ2-3; weak D call: TRBD2 (5 bases). CDR3 length equals 15 residues. Germline V gene sequence: CDR1 SGHVS, CDR2 FQNEAQ. Trimming stripped 0 bases from V and 0 bases from J, with 7 bases between. The CDR3 is CASSLAGASTDTQYF. As DNA, the CDR3 is TGTGCCAGCAGCTTAGCGGGAGCTAGCACAGATACGCAGTATTTT.

Notes on this clone: The same CDR3 also results from other DNA sequences found in this sample. The chain uses TRBV4-1 and TRBJ2-7, with D unclear. This CDR3 is built from 14 residues. Per germline, CDR1 MGHRA and CDR2 YSYEKL. The V end lost 0 bases, the J end lost 2 bases, and 8 bases lay between the germline ends. The CDR3 sequence is CASSQEGGTYEQYF. Written as DNA, the CDR3 is TGCGCCAGCAGCCAAGAGGGCGGTACCTACGAGCAGTACTTC.

The chain joins TRBV11-2 to TRBJ2-1; D gene uncertain. Germline loops: CDR1 SGHAT, CDR2 FQNNGV. Trimming took 0 bases from V and 9 from J, leaving 15 bases between them. This CDR3 comprises 15 residues. Here the CDR3 DNA reads TGTGCCAGCAGCTTAGACTCAGGCCCCCTTGGTGAGCAGTTCTTC. This encodes CASSLDSGPLGEQFF.

This rearrangement joins TRBV27 to TRBJ2-3; 9 bases agree with TRBD2. CDR3 length: 15 residues. The junction had 6 bases not matched to a gene; V was cut back by 7 bases and J by 1 base. Germline lookup yields CDR1 MNHEY and CDR2 SMNVEV (reference sequence). The CDR3 protein is CASTLAGDRTDTQYF. CDR3 coding DNA: TGTGCCAGCACCTTAGCGGGAGATCGCACAGATACGCAGTATTTT.

The chain combines TRBV6-1 with TRBJ2-7; 12 nucleotides match TRBD2. Germline lookup yields CDR1 MNHNS and CDR2 SASEGT. CDR3 length: 19 residues. V dropped 3 bases and J dropped 8; count of bases not matched to a gene: 20. CDR3: CASSDNLSSAEGLAGQQYF. CDR3 in DNA: TGTGCCAGCAGTGATAATTTAAGCTCTGCCGAAGGACTAGCGGGGCAGCAGTACTTC.

The sample holds one count of this clone. The J gene is TRBJ1-1, the V gene TRBV10-3; no firm D call. Trimming took 6 bases from V and 0 from J, leaving 17 bases between them. Germline lookup yields CDR1 ENHRY and CDR2 SYGVKD. This CDR3 comprises 16 residues. The CDR3 loop is CAIRYQRVSMNTEAFF. Here the CDR3 DNA reads TGTGCCATCAGATATCAGCGGGTTTCTATGAACACTGAAGCTTTCTTT.

The chain couples TRBV7-9 to TRBJ2-2, with unresolved D. CDR1 and CDR2 (germline): SEHNR, FQNEAQ (reference sequence). The CDR3 contains 16 residues. V was pared by 2 bases and J by 4 bases, with 14 bases between. The CDR3 region is CASSLWAEPGTGELFF. The CDR3 DNA reads as TGTGCCAGCAGCTTATGGGCGGAGCCAGGCACCGGGGAGCTGTTTTTT. Based on the CDR3 plus reference TRBV7-9 and TRBJ2-2, the full variable domain is DTGVSQNPRHKITKRGQNVTFRCDPISEHNRLYWYRQTLGQGPEFLTYFQNEAQLEKSRLLSDRFSAERPKGSFSTLEIQRTEQGDSAMYLCASSLWAEPGTGELFFGEGSRLTVL.

The chain links TRBV14 to TRBJ2-7, with D unclear. Germline V gene sequence: CDR1 SGHDN, CDR2 FVKESK. V dropped 6 bases and J dropped 0 bases, with 9 bases sitting between them. The CDR3 is 13 amino acids. The CDR3 protein is CASRPDLSYEQYF. The CDR3 nucleotides are TGTGCCAGCAGACCGGACCTCTCCTACGAGCAGTACTTC.

V is TRBV7-2 and J is TRBJ2-5, with 8 bases fitting TRBD1. With 5 bases clipped from V and 4 bases from J, the junction kept 3 bases outside the gene matches. Germline CDR1 is SGHTA and CDR2 is FQGNSA. The CDR3 is made up of 13 amino acids. The chain's CDR3 is CASSLTGGETQYF. The CDR3 DNA sequence: TGTGCCAGCAGCCTCACAGGGGGAGAGACCCAGTACTTC. Combining the CDR3 with reference TRBV7-2 and TRBJ2-5 gives the whole variable domain GAGVSQSPSNKVTEKGKDVELRCDPISGHTALYWYRQSLGQGLEFLIYFQGNSAPDKSGLPSDRFSAERTGGSVSTLTIQRTQQEDSAVYLCASSLTGGETQYFGPGTRLLVL.

Remarks on this clone: Other nucleotide sequences from this sample produce the same CDR3. The chain uses TRBV11-3 and TRBJ2-2, with D perhaps TRBD1 (6 bases). Germline V gene sequence: CDR1 SGHNT, CDR2 YENEEA. CDR3 length: 13 residues. Trimming stripped 1 base from V and 6 bases from J, with 6 bases between. The CDR3 reads CASSLGTAGELFF. The CDR3 DNA is TGTGCCAGCAGCTTAGGGACAGCCGGGGAGCTGTTTTTT.

This clone was seen once. The V and J genes are TRBV30 and TRBJ1-5; 7 bases map to TRBD1. V was pared by 1 base and J by 5 bases, with 5 bases of the junction left unmatched. CDR3 size: 14 residues. Germline V gives CDR1 GTSNPN, CDR2 SVGIG (reference sequence). The CDR3 coding sequence is TGTGCCTGGAGTGCCCGACAGGGTGATCAGCCCCAGCATTTT. Protein sequence: CAWSARQGDQPQHF.

The chain uses TRBV29-1 and TRBJ2-2; D possibly uses TRBD1 or TRBD2 (5 bases each). Per the germline V gene, CDR1 is SQVTM and CDR2 is ANQGSEA. V dropped 8 bases and J dropped 5 bases, with 15 bases sitting between them. The CDR3 runs to 13 residues. CDR3 in amino acids: CSSTDWGTGELFF. In DNA, the CDR3 is TGCAGCTCCACGGACTGGGGGACCGGGGAGCTGTTTTTT.

This clone was detected once. The chain uses TRBV6-4 and TRBJ2-3, with 12 bases identical to TRBD2. The CDR3 loop spans 15 amino acids. The germline V gene encodes CDR1 MRHNA and CDR2 SNTAGT. The ends lost 8 bases at V and 5 bases at J; junction bases unmatched: 8. The CDR3 DNA sequence: TGTGCCAGCTCCCGGACTAGCGGGGACTTAGATACGCAGTATTTT. Amino acid sequence: CASSRTSGDLDTQYF.